This entry concerns a single TCR beta chain. Its specificity is not known. Produced via immunoSEQ multiplex PCR; TCRdb's table is partial and in-frame only. There are under 200,000 clones in the sample; nearly 90% occur only once, and around 3.8% lies in the top ten. Germline V CDR1 and CDR2: SNHLY, FYNNEI. The CDR3 sequence is 14 residues long. V lost 6 bases and J lost 4; bases outside the gene matches: 7. The entry originates in a study of cytomegalovirus exposure and HLA in healthy donors. Findings of the study overall: Later, an analysis found that TCR clusters from the first cohort tended to co-occur in the 120 validation repertoires.

The gene calls are TRBV2 and TRBJ1-2, with TRBD1 matching 8 bases. The sequence came from a man aged 18 to 35 in good health and CMV-seropositive. The sample consisted of PBMCs. This chain's CDR3 is CASSPGDRFYGYTF. CDR3 sequence (DNA): TGTGCCAGCAGCCCGGGGGACAGGTTCTATGGCTACACCTTC.